This TCR beta chain originates from a study of shared clonotypes between healthy human individuals. The trim removed 3 bases at V and 3 bases at J, leaving 4 bases unmatched. This CDR3 is 15 amino acids long. In germline, CDR1 is SGHVS, CDR2 FQNEAQ. Naivety among CD8 cells was defined by CD45RO negativity and positive CCR7 selection, thereby excluding terminally differentiated effector memory CD45RA+ cells. Study conclusions and caveats: Incompleteness in sorted-subset sequencing, despite large depth, was shown by rarefaction.

With respect to this clone: The target antigen is unknown.

Here immunoSEQ multiplex PCR was the method, and the copy in TCRdb shows in-frame clones only, minus some. The repertoire holds hundreds of thousands of clones, around 96% seen once, with 0.095% to 0.13% in the top ten. The TCR originated in a woman aged 25-40 years in good health. Sequenced input: naive CD8+ T cells sorted from blood. V and J are TRBV7-8 and TRBJ2-3, with 9 bases that match TRBD1. CDR3 DNA: TGTGCCAGCAGCTTCGGGACAGGGAGGACAGATACGCAGTATTTT. This sequence encodes CASSFGTGRTDTQYF.